This TCR beta chain stems from a study of T-cell reconstitution after alpha-beta-depleted transplantation in children. Preparing the TCRbeta library involved the use of unique molecular identifiers. TCRdb called the PCR reads again in MiXCR, with one record for every CDR3 protein. There are fewer than 450,000 distinct CDR3 sequences in the sample; around 15% occur only once, and approximately 44% lies in the top ten. The sample holds a few counts of this clonotype. Its antigen remains unidentified. Germline V gene data show CDR1 as LNHDA and CDR2 as SQIVND (reference sequence). This CDR3 comprises 15 residues. With V trimmed by 3 bases and J by 0 bases, 2 bases remained unmatched. General observations from the study: Expanded clones from the graft, numbering several hundred, reportedly supplied alpha-beta T cells about two months after transplant. The study traced high day-60 TCRbeta diversity in some patients to surviving recipient T cells and thymic progenitors. When one year had passed after transplant, most T-cell counts and diversity came from newly produced T cells.

The origin of this receptor is a male patient between 2 and 10 years old who had a stem cell transplant for acute lymphoblastic leukemia, so the T cells may come from the graft donor. The sequenced sample was PBMCs, mostly from graft donor cells, obtained 360 days after TCRalphabeta/CD19-depleted stem cell transplant. This chain connects TRBV19 to TRBJ2-1; 7 nucleotides match TRBD1. CDR3 loop: CASSMGDSSYNEQFF. The CDR3, as DNA: TGTGCCAGTAGTATGGGGGACAGCTCCTACAATGAGCAGTTCTTC.